This T cell receptor beta chain was identified during a study of blood T cell repertoires in COVID-19. For the study at large: COVID-19 samples from acute and convalescent phases originated in the United States, Italy and Spain.

Original handling: Amplification of reference gene primers was used by the study to estimate nucleated cell counts. TCRdb's copy holds only in-frame clones and misses some; the assay was immunoSEQ multiplex PCR. That table furnishes V, J and clone size, whereas the DNA furnished D and trimming. This table holds about 34,000 clones, approximately 71% found once. This clone was observed at least ten times. Germline CDR1 SEHNR, CDR2 FQNEAQ (reference sequence). This CDR3 comprises 18 residues. Trimming at V came to 4 bases and at J to 5 bases, leaving 17 bases not matched to a gene. The chain employs TRBV7-9 and TRBJ2-7; 10 bases map to TRBD1. This sequence was found in a human donor in a cohort sampled during active COVID-19. Sequencing was performed on peripheral blood. The CDR3 DNA sequence: TGTGCCAGCAGCTCACCATATTACCGGGACAGGGGAGAGGACGAGCAGTACTTC. Encoded protein: CASSSPYYRDRGEDEQYF. The full variable domain, with the rest looked up from reference TRBV7-9 and TRBJ2-7, is DTGVSQNPRHKITKRGQNVTFRCDPISEHNRLYWYRQTLGQGPEFLTYFQNEAQLEKSRLLSDRFSAERPKGSFSTLEIQRTEQGDSAMYLCASSSPYYRDRGEDEQYFGPGTRLTVT.